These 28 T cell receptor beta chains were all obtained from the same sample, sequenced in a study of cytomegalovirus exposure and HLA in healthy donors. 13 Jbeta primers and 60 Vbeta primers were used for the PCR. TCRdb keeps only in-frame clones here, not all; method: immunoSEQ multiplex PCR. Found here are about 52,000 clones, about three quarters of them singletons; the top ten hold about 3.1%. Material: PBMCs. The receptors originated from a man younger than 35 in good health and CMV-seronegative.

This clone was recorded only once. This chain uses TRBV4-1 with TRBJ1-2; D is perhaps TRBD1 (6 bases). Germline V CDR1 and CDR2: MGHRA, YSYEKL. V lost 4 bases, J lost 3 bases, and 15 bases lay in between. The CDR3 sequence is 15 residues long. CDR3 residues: CASSPGGGAHYGYTF. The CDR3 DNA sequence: TGCGCCAGCAGCCCGGGCGGGGGGGCACACTATGGCTACACCTTC.

The DNA of the CDR3 is TGTGCCAGCAGCCTCGCCGGGACAGGGGGCAATGGCTACACCTTC. Its translation is CASSLAGTGGNGYTF. This chain connects TRBV5-6 to TRBJ1-2, with 12 positions matching TRBD1. Germline trimming cut 4 bases from V and 6 bases from J; bases unmatched to any gene: 7. Germline loops: CDR1 SGHDT, CDR2 YYEEEE. This CDR3 has 15 residues.

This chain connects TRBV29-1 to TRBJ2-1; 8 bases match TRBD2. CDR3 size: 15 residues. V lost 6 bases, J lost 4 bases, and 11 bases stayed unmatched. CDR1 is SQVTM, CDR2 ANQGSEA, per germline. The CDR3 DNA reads TGCAGCGTCCACTCGGGAGGGCCGCGTTACAATGAGCAGTTCTTC. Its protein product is CSVHSGGPRYNEQFF.

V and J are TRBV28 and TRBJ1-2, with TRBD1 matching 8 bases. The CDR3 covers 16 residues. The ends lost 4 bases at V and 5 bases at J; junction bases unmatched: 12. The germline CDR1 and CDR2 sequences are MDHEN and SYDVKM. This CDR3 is CASSSPWLDRGYGYTF. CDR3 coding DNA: TGTGCCAGCAGTTCACCCTGGCTAGACAGGGGATATGGCTACACCTTC.

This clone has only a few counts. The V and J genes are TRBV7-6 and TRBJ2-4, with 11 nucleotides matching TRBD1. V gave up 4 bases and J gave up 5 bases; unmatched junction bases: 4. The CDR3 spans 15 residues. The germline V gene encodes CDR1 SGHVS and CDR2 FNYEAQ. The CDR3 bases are TGTGCCAGCAGCTGGGGGGGACAGGGGGAAAACATTCAGTACTTC. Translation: CASSWGGQGENIQYF.

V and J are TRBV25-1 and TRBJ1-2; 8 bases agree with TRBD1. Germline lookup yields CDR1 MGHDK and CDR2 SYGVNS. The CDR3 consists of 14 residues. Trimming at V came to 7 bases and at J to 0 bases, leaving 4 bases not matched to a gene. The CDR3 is CASTQTGANYGYTF. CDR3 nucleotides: TGTGCCAGCACCCAGACAGGGGCTAACTATGGCTACACCTTC.

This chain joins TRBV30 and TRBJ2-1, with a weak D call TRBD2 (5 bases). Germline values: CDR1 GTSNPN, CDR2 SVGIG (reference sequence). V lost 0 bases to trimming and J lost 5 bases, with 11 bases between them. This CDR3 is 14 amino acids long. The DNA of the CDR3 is TGTGCCTGGAGTGTAAATCGAGGGCACAATGAGCAGTTCTTC. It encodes CAWSVNRGHNEQFF.

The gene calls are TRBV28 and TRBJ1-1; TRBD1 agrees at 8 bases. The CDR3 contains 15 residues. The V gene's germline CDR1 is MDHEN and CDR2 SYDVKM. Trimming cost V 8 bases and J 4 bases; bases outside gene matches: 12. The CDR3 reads CASALLRGPGTEAFF. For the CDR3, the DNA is TGTGCCAGCGCCCTCCTCAGGGGGCCGGGCACTGAAGCTTTCTTT. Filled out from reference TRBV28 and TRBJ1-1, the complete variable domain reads DVKVTQSSRYLVKRTGEKVFLECVQDMDHENMFWYRQDPGLGLRLIYFSYDVKMKEKGDIPEGYSVSREKKERFSLILESASTNQTSMYLCASALLRGPGTEAFFGQGTRLTVV.

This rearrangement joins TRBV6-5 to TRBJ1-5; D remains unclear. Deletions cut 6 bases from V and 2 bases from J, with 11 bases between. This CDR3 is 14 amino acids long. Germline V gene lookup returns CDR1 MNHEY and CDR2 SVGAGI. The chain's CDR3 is CASRAGTGNQPQHF. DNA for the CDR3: TGTGCCAGCAGGGCGGGCACGGGCAATCAGCCCCAGCATTTT.

DNA of the CDR3: TGTGCCAGCAGCCAGGGGCGGACTAGCGCCTTTGAGGAGCAGTACTTC. It codes for CASSQGRTSAFEEQYF. The chain carries TRBV13 and TRBJ2-7, with 9 bases lining up with TRBD2. This CDR3 spans 16 amino acids. CDR1 and CDR2 from the germline V gene are PRHDT and FYEKMQ (reference sequence). Trimming cost V 5 bases and J 7 bases; bases outside gene matches: 15.

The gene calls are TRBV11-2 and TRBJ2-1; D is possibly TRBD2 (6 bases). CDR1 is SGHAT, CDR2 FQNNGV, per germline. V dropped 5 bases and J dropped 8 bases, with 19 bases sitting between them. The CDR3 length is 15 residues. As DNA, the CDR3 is TGTGCCAGCAGCCCCAGGCGGGGTCCCGGCGATGAGCAGTTCTTC. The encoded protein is CASSPRRGPGDEQFF.

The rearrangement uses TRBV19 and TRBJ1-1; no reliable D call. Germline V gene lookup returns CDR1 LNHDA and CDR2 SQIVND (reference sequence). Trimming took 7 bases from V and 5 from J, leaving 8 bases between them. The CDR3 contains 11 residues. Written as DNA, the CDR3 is TGTGCCAGTATCCGAGAGACTGAAGCTTTCTTT. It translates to CASIRETEAFF.

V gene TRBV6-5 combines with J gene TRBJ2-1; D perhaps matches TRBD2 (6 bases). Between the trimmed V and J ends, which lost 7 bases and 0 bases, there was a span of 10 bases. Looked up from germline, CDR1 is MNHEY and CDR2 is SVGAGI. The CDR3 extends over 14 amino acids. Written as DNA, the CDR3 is TGTGCCAGCATAGGGAGGAGCTCCTACAATGAGCAGTTCTTC. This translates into CASIGRSSYNEQFF.

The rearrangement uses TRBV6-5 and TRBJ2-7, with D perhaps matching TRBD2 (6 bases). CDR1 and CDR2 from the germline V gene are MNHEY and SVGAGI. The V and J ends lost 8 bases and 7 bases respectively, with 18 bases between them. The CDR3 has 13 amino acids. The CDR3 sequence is CASGTFGVGEQYF. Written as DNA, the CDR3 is TGTGCCAGCGGGACTTTCGGGGTCGGGGAGCAGTACTTC.

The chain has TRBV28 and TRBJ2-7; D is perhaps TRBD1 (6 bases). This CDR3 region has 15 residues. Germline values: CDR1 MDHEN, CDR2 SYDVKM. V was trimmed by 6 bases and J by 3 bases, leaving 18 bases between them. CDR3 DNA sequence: TGTGCCAGCAGGATCAGGGGTTCAGTAAACTACGAGCAGTACTTC. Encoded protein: CASRIRGSVNYEQYF. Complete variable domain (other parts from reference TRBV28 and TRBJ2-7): DVKVTQSSRYLVKRTGEKVFLECVQDMDHENMFWYRQDPGLGLRLIYFSYDVKMKEKGDIPEGYSVSREKKERFSLILESASTNQTSMYLCASRIRGSVNYEQYFGPGTRLTVT.

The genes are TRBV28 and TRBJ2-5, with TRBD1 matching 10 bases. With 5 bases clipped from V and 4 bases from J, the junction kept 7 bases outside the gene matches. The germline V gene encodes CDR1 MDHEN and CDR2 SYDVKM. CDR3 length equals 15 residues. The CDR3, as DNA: TGTGCCAGCAGTCGAGGGGACAGGGGCAGAGAGACCCAGTACTTC. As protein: CASSRGDRGRETQYF.

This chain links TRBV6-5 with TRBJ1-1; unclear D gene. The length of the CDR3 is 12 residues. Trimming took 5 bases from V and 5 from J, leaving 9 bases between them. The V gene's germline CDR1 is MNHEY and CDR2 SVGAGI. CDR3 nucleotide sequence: TGTGCCAGCAGTCTACTAGGGACTGAAGCTTTCTTT. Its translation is CASSLLGTEAFF.

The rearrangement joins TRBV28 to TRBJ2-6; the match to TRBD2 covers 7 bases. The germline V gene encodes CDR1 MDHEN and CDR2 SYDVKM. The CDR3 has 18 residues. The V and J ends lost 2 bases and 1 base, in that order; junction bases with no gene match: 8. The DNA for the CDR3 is TGTGCCAGCAGTTTAGGGACGGGGGAGGGGTCTGGGGCCAACGTCCTGACTTTC. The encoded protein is CASSLGTGEGSGANVLTF.

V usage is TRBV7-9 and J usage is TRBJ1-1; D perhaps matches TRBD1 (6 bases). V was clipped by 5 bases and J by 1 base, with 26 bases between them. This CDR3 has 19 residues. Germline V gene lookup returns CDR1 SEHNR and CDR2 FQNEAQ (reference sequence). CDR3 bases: TGTGCCAGCAGCCTTCAAAGAGGATGGGGGCAGGGACAGAACACTGAAGCTTTCTTT. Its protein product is CASSLQRGWGQGQNTEAFF.

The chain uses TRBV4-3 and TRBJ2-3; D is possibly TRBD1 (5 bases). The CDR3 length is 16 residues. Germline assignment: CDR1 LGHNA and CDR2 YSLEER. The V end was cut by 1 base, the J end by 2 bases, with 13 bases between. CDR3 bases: TGCGCCAGCAGCCAAGTGGGGCGTGGGATCACAGATACGCAGTATTTT. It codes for CASSQVGRGITDTQYF.

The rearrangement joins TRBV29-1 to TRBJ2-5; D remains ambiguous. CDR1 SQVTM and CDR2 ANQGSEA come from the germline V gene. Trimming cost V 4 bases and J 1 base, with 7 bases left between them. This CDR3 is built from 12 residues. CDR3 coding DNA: TGCAGCGTTGCACAGACCCAAGAGACCCAGTACTTC. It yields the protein CSVAQTQETQYF.

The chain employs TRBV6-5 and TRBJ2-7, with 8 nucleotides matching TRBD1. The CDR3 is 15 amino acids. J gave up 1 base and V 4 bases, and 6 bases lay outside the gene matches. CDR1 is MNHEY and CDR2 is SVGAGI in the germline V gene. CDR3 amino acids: CASSSTGVGSYEQYF. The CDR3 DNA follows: TGTGCCAGCAGTTCGACAGGGGTTGGATCCTACGAGCAGTACTTC.

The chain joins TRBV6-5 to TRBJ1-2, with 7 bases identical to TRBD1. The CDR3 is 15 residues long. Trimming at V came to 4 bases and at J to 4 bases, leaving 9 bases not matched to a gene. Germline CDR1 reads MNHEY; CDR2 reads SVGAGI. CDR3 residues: CASSSLGGRSYGYTF. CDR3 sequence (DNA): TGTGCCAGCAGTTCCTTAGGGGGCAGGAGCTATGGCTACACCTTC.

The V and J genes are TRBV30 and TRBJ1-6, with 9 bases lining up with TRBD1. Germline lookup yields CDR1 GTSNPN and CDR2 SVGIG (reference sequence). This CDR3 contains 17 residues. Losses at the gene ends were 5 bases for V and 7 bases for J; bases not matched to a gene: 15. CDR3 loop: CAWAVPGQGVINSPLHF. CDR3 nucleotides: TGTGCCTGGGCGGTACCGGGACAGGGAGTAATCAATTCACCCCTCCACTTT.

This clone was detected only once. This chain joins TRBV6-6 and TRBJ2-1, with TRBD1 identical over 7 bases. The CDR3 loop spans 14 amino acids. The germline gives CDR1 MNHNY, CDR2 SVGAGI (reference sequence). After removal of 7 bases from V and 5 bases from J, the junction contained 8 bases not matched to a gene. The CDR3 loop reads CASIRQGGNNEQFF. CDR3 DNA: TGTGCCAGCATAAGACAGGGTGGGAACAATGAGCAGTTCTTC.

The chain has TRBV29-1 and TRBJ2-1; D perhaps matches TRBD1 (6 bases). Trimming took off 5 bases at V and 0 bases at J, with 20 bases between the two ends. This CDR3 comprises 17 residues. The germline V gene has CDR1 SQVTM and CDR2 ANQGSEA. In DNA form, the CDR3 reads TGCAGCGTTATCCGGGACAATCCCGGTCGCTCCTACAATGAGCAGTTCTTC. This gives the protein CSVIRDNPGRSYNEQFF.

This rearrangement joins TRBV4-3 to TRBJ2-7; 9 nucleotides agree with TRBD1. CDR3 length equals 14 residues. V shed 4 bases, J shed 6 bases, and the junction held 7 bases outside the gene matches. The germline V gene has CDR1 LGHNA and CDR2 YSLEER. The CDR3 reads CASSLRDRDAEQYF. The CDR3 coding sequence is TGCGCCAGCAGCCTACGGGACAGGGATGCCGAGCAGTACTTC.

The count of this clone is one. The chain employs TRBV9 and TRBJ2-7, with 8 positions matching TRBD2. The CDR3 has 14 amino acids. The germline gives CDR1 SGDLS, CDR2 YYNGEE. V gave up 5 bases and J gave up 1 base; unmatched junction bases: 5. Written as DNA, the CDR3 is TGTGCCAGCAGTTACCTAGCGGGTTCCTACGAGCAGTACTTC. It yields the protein CASSYLAGSYEQYF.